Listed below are T cell receptor beta chains from one sample, sequenced in a study of blood T cell repertoires in COVID-19. The assay was immunoSEQ multiplex PCR, and TCRdb's table has in-frame clones only and misses some. The sample lists 250,000 to 300,000 clones, 81% occurring once. What was sequenced was peripheral blood. The receptors come from a woman in her sixties or seventies with active or convalescent COVID-19. CDR3s include the opening cysteine and the closing phenylalanine or tryptophan. A D gene is named only where the DNA matches it firmly. Only part of the rows carry a size: once, few, many, or a class if the clone is expanded.

V: TRBV11-3; size: .; D: .; J: TRBJ2-1; CDR3: CASSLRGAPHEQFF; DNA: TGTGCCAGCAGCTTACGGGGGGCCCCCCATGAGCAGTTCTTC
V: TRBV6-4; size: .; D: .; J: TRBJ2-2; CDR3: CASSERGNTGELFF; DNA: TGTGCCAGCAGTGAAAGAGGGAACACCGGGGAGCTGTTTTTT
V: TRBV9; size: .; D: .; J: TRBJ1-6; CDR3: CASARETYNSPLHF; DNA: TGTGCCAGCGCGAGGGAGACCTATAATTCACCCCTCCACTTT
V: TRBV4-1; size: .; D: .; J: TRBJ1-2; CDR3: CASSQVGPPRANYGYTF; DNA: TGCGCCAGCAGCCAAGTGGGCCCCCCGAGAGCTAACTATGGCTACACCTTC
V: TRBV4-2; size: .; D: .; J: TRBJ2-7; CDR3: CASSQSSSYEQYF; DNA: TGTGCCAGCAGCCAATCGAGCTCCTACGAGCAGTACTTC
V: TRBV4-3; size: .; D: TRBD2; J: TRBJ2-3; CDR3: CASSQDWLAGGTDTQYF; DNA: TGCGCCAGCAGCCAAGATTGGTTAGCGGGGGGCACAGATACGCAGTATTTT
V: TRBV11-1; size: once; D: TRBD1; J: TRBJ1-3; CDR3: CARGDRGSGNTIYF; DNA: TGTGCCAGAGGGGACAGGGGGAGTGGAAACACCATATATTTT
V: TRBV15; size: .; D: TRBD2; J: TRBJ2-5; CDR3: CATSRGLAGTSETQYF; DNA: TGTGCCACCAGCAGAGGGCTAGCGGGGACCTCCGAGACCCAGTACTTC
V: TRBV2; size: .; D: TRBD1; J: TRBJ1-3; CDR3: CASSHRDRVAGNTIYF; DNA: TGTGCCAGCAGTCACCGGGACAGGGTAGCTGGAAACACCATATATTTT
V: TRBV9; size: .; D: .; J: TRBJ1-2; CDR3: CASSVAHGANYGYTF; DNA: TGTGCCAGCAGCGTAGCTCACGGAGCTAACTATGGCTACACCTTC
V: TRBV5-1; size: once; D: .; J: TRBJ2-1; CDR3: CASSLGSLTYNEQFF; DNA: TGCGCCAGCAGCTTGGGGAGTCTTACATACAATGAGCAGTTCTTC
V: TRBV7-2; size: .; D: TRBD1; J: TRBJ1-2; CDR3: CASSLDGGGRGYTF; DNA: TGTGCCAGCAGCTTAGACGGAGGGGGCAGAGGCTACACCTTC
V: TRBV10-3; size: .; D: TRBD1; J: TRBJ2-2; CDR3: CAIRPTPGQGNTGELFF; DNA: TGTGCCATCAGACCGACACCGGGACAGGGGAACACCGGGGAGCTGTTTTTT
V: TRBV4-1; size: .; D: .; J: TRBJ1-5; CDR3: CASSQASTGHSNQPQHF; DNA: TGCGCCAGCAGCCAAGCCTCGACAGGCCATAGCAATCAGCCCCAGCATTTT
V: TRBV5-6; size: .; D: .; J: TRBJ1-6; CDR3: CASSSVRGSYNSPLHF; DNA: TGTGCCAGCAGCTCCGTCCGGGGCTCCTATAATTCACCCCTCCACTTT
V: TRBV15; size: .; D: .; J: TRBJ1-1; CDR3: CATSRDPWGQDTEAFF; DNA: TGTGCCACCAGCAGAGATCCGTGGGGGCAGGACACTGAAGCTTTCTTT
V: TRBV18; size: .; D: TRBD1; J: TRBJ1-2; CDR3: CASSPQQGANYGYTF; DNA: TGTGCCAGCTCACCCCAACAGGGGGCTAACTATGGCTACACCTTC
V: TRBV19; size: .; D: .; J: TRBJ2-1; CDR3: CASSIDRGAWNEQFF; DNA: TGTGCCAGTAGTATAGACCGGGGGGCTTGGAATGAGCAGTTCTTC
V: TRBV14; size: .; D: .; J: TRBJ1-1; CDR3: CASSQPTLGRADTEAFF; DNA: TGTGCCAGCAGCCAACCTACTTTGGGCAGGGCGGACACTGAAGCTTTCTTT
V: TRBV6-5; size: .; D: TRBD2; J: TRBJ2-7; CDR3: CASTSGLAFDEQYF; DNA: TGTGCCAGCACCTCTGGACTAGCGTTCGACGAGCAGTACTTC
V: TRBV6-1; size: .; D: .; J: TRBJ1-2; CDR3: CASSEAPRPTGPNNYGYTF; DNA: TGTGCCAGCAGTGAAGCCCCAAGACCTACAGGCCCTAATAACTATGGCTACACCTTC
V: TRBV7-2; size: .; D: .; J: TRBJ1-1; CDR3: CASSVMPWGTTGSTEAFF; DNA: TGTGCCAGCAGCGTTATGCCATGGGGAACTACAGGGAGCACTGAAGCTTTCTTT
V: TRBV27; size: .; D: TRBD2; J: TRBJ2-3; CDR3: CASSLLPRGGVGSTDTQYF; DNA: TGTGCCAGCAGTTTATTGCCGCGGGGGGGCGTCGGTAGCACAGATACGCAGTATTTT
V: TRBV2; size: .; D: .; J: TRBJ2-1; CDR3: CASMGGHAYNEQFF; DNA: TGTGCCAGCATGGGGGGGCACGCTTACAATGAGCAGTTCTTC
V: TRBV6-5; size: .; D: TRBD2; J: TRBJ2-1; CDR3: CASSSAPAGTYNEQFF; DNA: TGTGCCAGCAGTTCCGCCCCAGCGGGGACCTACAATGAGCAGTTCTTC
V: TRBV2; size: .; D: .; J: TRBJ2-7; CDR3: CASSPQGPSSYEQYF; DNA: TGTGCCAGCAGTCCACAGGGTCCGAGCTCCTACGAGCAGTACTTC
V: TRBV27; size: .; D: TRBD1; J: TRBJ2-1; CDR3: CASSLRLTGADEQFF; DNA: TGTGCCAGCAGTTTAAGATTGACAGGGGCGGATGAGCAGTTCTTC
V: TRBV10-3; size: .; D: .; J: TRBJ2-7; CDR3: CAIRGDGSSYEQYF; DNA: TGTGCCATCAGGGGGGACGGGAGCTCCTACGAGCAGTACTTC
V: TRBV5-1; size: .; D: .; J: TRBJ1-2; CDR3: CASSSRQPRDYGYTF; DNA: TGCGCCAGCAGCAGCAGACAGCCCAGGGACTATGGCTACACCTTC
V: TRBV6-6; size: .; D: TRBD1; J: TRBJ2-7; CDR3: CASSYSTPGQGNEQYF; DNA: TGTGCCAGCAGTTACTCGACACCAGGACAGGGGAACGAGCAGTACTTC
V: TRBV15; size: .; D: .; J: TRBJ1-1; CDR3: CATSRDKGTEAFF; DNA: TGTGCCACCAGCAGGGACAAGGGTACTGAAGCTTTCTTT
V: TRBV5-1; size: .; D: TRBD1; J: TRBJ1-6; CDR3: CASSLRDSSYNSPLHF; DNA: TGCGCCAGCAGCCTCCGGGACAGCTCCTATAATTCACCCCTCCACTTT
V: TRBV27; size: .; D: .; J: TRBJ1-2; CDR3: CASSPADRPPRSYGYTF; DNA: TGTGCCAGCAGCCCCGCCGACAGGCCGCCGAGATCATATGGCTACACCTTC
V: TRBV27; size: .; D: .; J: TRBJ2-2; CDR3: CASIPYPGAGNTGELFF; DNA: TGTGCCAGCATTCCGTATCCAGGGGCAGGTAACACCGGGGAGCTGTTTTTT
V: TRBV18; size: .; D: .; J: TRBJ2-7; CDR3: CASSPAGPPSYEQYF; DNA: TGTGCCAGCTCACCTGCGGGGCCCCCCTCCTACGAGCAGTACTTC
V: TRBV14; size: .; D: .; J: TRBJ1-2; CDR3: CASSPTRTGYGYTF; DNA: TGTGCCAGCAGCCCTACCCGTACAGGATATGGCTACACCTTC
V: TRBV18; size: .; D: TRBD1; J: TRBJ2-3; CDR3: CASSTTGDVTDTQYF; DNA: TGTGCCAGCTCAACGACAGGGGATGTGACAGATACGCAGTATTTT
V: TRBV3-1/TRBV3-2; size: .; D: TRBD1; J: TRBJ1-2; CDR3: CASSRGQGTYGYTF; DNA: TGTGCCAGCAGCCGGGGACAGGGAACATATGGCTACACCTTC
V: TRBV5-1; size: .; D: TRBD1; J: TRBJ1-1; CDR3: CASSPQTGVNTEAFF; DNA: TGCGCCAGCAGTCCCCAGACAGGGGTGAACACTGAAGCTTTCTTT
V: TRBV6-5; size: .; D: .; J: TRBJ2-1; CDR3: CASSYAGVQFF; DNA: TGTGCCAGCAGTTACGCCGGGGTGCAGTTCTTC
V: TRBV3-1/TRBV3-2; size: .; D: .; J: TRBJ1-1; CDR3: CAAGMGGLNTEAFF; DNA: TGTGCCGCCGGGATGGGGGGGCTGAACACTGAAGCTTTCTTT
V: TRBV24-1; size: .; D: TRBD1; J: TRBJ2-1; CDR3: CATRETGGERNNEQFF; DNA: TGTGCCACCAGGGAGACAGGGGGAGAGCGGAACAATGAGCAGTTCTTC
V: TRBV19; size: once; D: .; J: TRBJ1-3; CDR3: CASSIGHSSGNTIYF; DNA: TGTGCCAGTAGTATAGGCCATAGCTCTGGAAACACCATATATTTT
V: TRBV12-5; size: .; D: TRBD2; J: TRBJ2-3; CDR3: CASALAGPGDTQYF; DNA: TGTGCTAGTGCCCTAGCGGGGCCAGGGGATACGCAGTATTTT
V: TRBV30; size: .; D: TRBD1; J: TRBJ2-2; CDR3: CAWRGTGRAGELFF; DNA: TGTGCCTGGAGAGGGACAGGGAGGGCCGGGGAGCTGTTTTTT
V: TRBV7-2; size: .; D: .; J: TRBJ2-5; CDR3: CASRNIQETQYF; DNA: TGTGCCAGCAGAAATATCCAAGAGACCCAGTACTTC
V: TRBV5-1; size: .; D: .; J: TRBJ2-3; CDR3: CASSLVASTDTQYF; DNA: TGCGCCAGCAGCTTGGTAGCGAGCACAGATACGCAGTATTTT
V: TRBV10-3; size: .; D: TRBD2; J: TRBJ2-5; CDR3: CAISESRAGAQETQYF; DNA: TGTGCCATCAGTGAGTCGCGAGCGGGGGCCCAAGAGACCCAGTACTTC
V: TRBV27; size: .; D: TRBD1; J: TRBJ2-7; CDR3: CASSLWEGGPYEQYF; DNA: TGTGCCAGCAGTTTATGGGAAGGGGGCCCCTACGAGCAGTACTTC
V: TRBV9; size: .; D: TRBD2; J: TRBJ2-3; CDR3: CASSALGGGHGDTQYF; DNA: TGTGCCAGCAGCGCACTTGGCGGGGGGCACGGAGATACGCAGTATTTT
V: TRBV5-6; size: .; D: TRBD1; J: TRBJ1-4; CDR3: CASSPGQGAEKLFF; DNA: TGTGCCAGCAGCCCGGGACAGGGGGCTGAAAAACTGTTTTTT
V: TRBV12-3/TRBV12-4; size: .; D: TRBD1; J: TRBJ1-2; CDR3: CASIQGPGSGYTF; DNA: TGTGCCAGCATACAGGGGCCCGGGAGTGGCTACACCTTC
V: TRBV6-5; size: .; D: TRBD1; J: TRBJ2-3; CDR3: CASTTGGTDTQYF; DNA: TGTGCCAGCACGACAGGGGGCACAGATACGCAGTATTTT
V: TRBV4-1; size: .; D: TRBD2; J: TRBJ2-1; CDR3: CASSPRPPLADSYNEQFF; DNA: TGCGCCAGCAGCCCACGACCCCCACTAGCGGATTCCTACAATGAGCAGTTCTTC
V: TRBV11-3; size: .; D: .; J: TRBJ1-2; CDR3: CASSFTQGDGYTF; DNA: TGTGCCAGCAGCTTTACCCAGGGTGATGGCTACACCTTC
V: TRBV18; size: .; D: .; J: TRBJ2-2; CDR3: CASSPPSGNTGELFF; DNA: TGTGCCAGCTCACCACCGTCAGGGAACACCGGGGAGCTGTTTTTT